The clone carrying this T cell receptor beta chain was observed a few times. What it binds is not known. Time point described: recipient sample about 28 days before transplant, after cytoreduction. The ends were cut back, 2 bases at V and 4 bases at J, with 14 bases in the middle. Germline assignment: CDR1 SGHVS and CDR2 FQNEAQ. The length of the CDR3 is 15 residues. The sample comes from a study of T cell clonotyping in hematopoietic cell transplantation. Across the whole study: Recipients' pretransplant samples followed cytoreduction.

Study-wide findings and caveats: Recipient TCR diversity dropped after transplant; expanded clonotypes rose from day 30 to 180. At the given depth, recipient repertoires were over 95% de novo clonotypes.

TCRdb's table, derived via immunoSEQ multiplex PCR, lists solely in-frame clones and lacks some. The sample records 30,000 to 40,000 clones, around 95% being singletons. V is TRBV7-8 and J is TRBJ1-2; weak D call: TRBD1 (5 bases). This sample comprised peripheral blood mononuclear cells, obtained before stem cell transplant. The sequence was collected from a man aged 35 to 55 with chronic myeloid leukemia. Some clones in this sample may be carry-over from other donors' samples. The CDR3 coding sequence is TGTGCCAGCAGCTTAAATTCGCAGGGCGGCTATGGCTACACCTTC. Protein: CASSLNSQGGYGYTF.